Each of the 27 T cell receptor beta chains below was sequenced from the same sample in a study of blood T cell repertoires in COVID-19. The protocol was immunoSEQ multiplex PCR, while the TCRdb copy is restricted to in-frame clones and leaves out a portion. Of some 240,000 clones in the sample, 60% to 85% were seen once. Sequencing input: peripheral blood. The source is a woman in her seventies with acute or convalescent COVID-19.

The chain is built from TRBV2 and TRBJ2-3, with TRBD2 as a possible D gene (6 bases). The CDR3 has 16 amino acids. The V end was cut by 5 bases, the J end by 4 bases, with 19 bases between. Looked up from germline, CDR1 is SNHLY and CDR2 is FYNNEI. The CDR3 spells CASSPTGTGGADTQYF. The CDR3 DNA is TGTGCCAGCAGTCCGACCGGGACCGGAGGGGCAGATACGCAGTATTTT.

In this sample, this clone turned up a few times. The chain links TRBV11-2 to TRBJ2-2, with D possibly matching TRBD1 (5 bases). The germline V gene has CDR1 SGHAT and CDR2 FQNNGV. CDR3 length equals 18 residues. Trimming stripped 1 base from V and 0 bases from J, with 15 bases between. Here the CDR3 reads CASSLGGMRPANTGELFF. In DNA, the CDR3 is TGTGCCAGCAGCTTAGGGGGCATGCGCCCCGCGAACACCGGGGAGCTGTTTTTT.

The chain combines TRBV5-1 with TRBJ2-7; 9 bases fit TRBD2. J was trimmed by 2 bases and V by 3 bases; bases with no gene match: 9. The CDR3 length is 16 residues. The germline gives CDR1 SGHRS, CDR2 YFSETQ. The CDR3 loop reads CASSSRSSGATYEQYF. CDR3 in DNA: TGCGCCAGCAGCTCCCGTTCTAGCGGGGCCACCTACGAGCAGTACTTC.

The chain joins TRBV5-1 to TRBJ2-1, with D uncertain. The V and J ends lost 0 bases and 9 bases respectively, with 7 bases between them. The germline gives CDR1 SGHRS, CDR2 YFSETQ. This CDR3 is built from 12 residues. In nucleotides, the CDR3 is TGCGCCAGCAGCTTGGCCCGCAGTGAGCAGTTCTTC. Amino acid sequence: CASSLARSEQFF.

The gene calls are TRBV12-3 or TRBV12-4 and TRBJ1-1; D remains unclear. CDR3 length equals 12 residues. Deletions cut 8 bases from V and 10 bases from J, with 17 bases between. The CDR3 sequence: CASRDPGRRAFF. For the CDR3, the DNA is TGTGCCAGCCGTGACCCCGGGAGAAGAGCTTTCTTT.

This chain joins TRBV5-6 and TRBJ2-1; TRBD1 agrees at 7 bases. The CDR3 is 14 residues long. Trimming removed 2 bases from V and 6 bases from J; junction bases left unmatched: 5. Germline V lookup: CDR1 SGHDT, CDR2 YYEEEE. The CDR3 DNA is TGTGCCAGCAGCTTACCGGGACAGCTCAATGAGCAGTTCTTC. Residues: CASSLPGQLNEQFF.

CDR3 loop: CASISTNINQETQYF. In DNA form, the CDR3 reads TGTGCCAGCATCAGTACAAATATTAACCAAGAGACCCAGTACTTC. The J gene is TRBJ2-5, the V gene TRBV2; D unresolved. Looked up from germline, CDR1 is SNHLY and CDR2 is FYNNEI. V lost 7 bases to trimming and J lost 0 bases, with 15 bases between them. CDR3 length: 15 amino acids.

This clone was detected a few times. V and J are TRBV12-3 or TRBV12-4 and TRBJ2-3; D is unresolved. Trimming stripped 7 bases from V and 5 bases from J, with 10 bases between. The CDR3 is 12 amino acids. The CDR3 DNA sequence: TGTGCCAGCACTTTGGCTGTAGATACGCAGTATTTT. Its protein is CASTLAVDTQYF.

The chain has TRBV4-1 and TRBJ2-5, with D possibly TRBD2 on 6 matching bases. This CDR3 is built from 16 residues. Germline-derived CDR1 and CDR2 are MGHRA and YSYEKL. Trimming took off 0 bases at V and 2 bases at J, with 13 bases between the two ends. In DNA, the CDR3 is TGCGCCAGCAGCCAAGAGGGACTCCCGTGGCAAGAGACCCAGTACTTC. Encoded protein: CASSQEGLPWQETQYF.

The V call is TRBV7-3, the J call TRBJ2-3, with D perhaps TRBD2 (6 bases). Germline V gene lookup returns CDR1 SGHTA and CDR2 FQGTGA. Trimming took 5 bases from V and 0 from J, leaving 9 bases between them. This CDR3 is 14 amino acids long. The CDR3 protein is CASSLGTSTDTQYF. CDR3 in DNA: TGTGCCAGCAGCCTTGGGACTAGCACAGATACGCAGTATTTT.

The CDR3 region has the DNA TGTGCCACCGGACAGGGACCTACTTACTCTGGGGCCAACGTCCTGACTTTC. Encoded protein: CATGQGPTYSGANVLTF. V is TRBV10-3 and J is TRBJ2-6; 8 nucleotides align to TRBD1. Looked up from germline, CDR1 is ENHRY and CDR2 is SYGVKD. CDR3 length equals 17 residues. J gave up 0 bases and V 10 bases, and 11 bases lay outside the gene matches.

V and J are TRBV6-2 or TRBV6-3 and TRBJ2-5; perhaps TRBD2 as D (7 bases). The CDR3 is 14 residues long. With 2 bases removed from V and 5 bases from J, the gap between germline ends came to 12 bases. Germline V gene data show CDR1 as MNHEY and CDR2 as SVGEGT. As DNA, the CDR3 is TGTGCCAGCAGTTACCCCGCGGGGGCCGAGACCCAGTACTTC. This encodes CASSYPAGAETQYF.

The chain joins TRBV6-4 to TRBJ2-4, with D perhaps matching TRBD1 (5 bases). CDR1 and CDR2 from the germline V gene are MRHNA and SNTAGT. The CDR3 extends over 17 amino acids. V gave up 6 bases and J gave up 0 bases, with 18 bases separating them. This CDR3 reads CASSTQDSGLAKNIQYF. Here the CDR3 DNA reads TGTGCCAGCAGCACCCAAGACAGTGGGCTAGCCAAAAACATTCAGTACTTC.

V gene TRBV19 combines with J gene TRBJ2-5, with D uncertain. Trimming took 3 bases from V and 2 from J, leaving 13 bases between them. The CDR3 runs 15 residues. The germline V gene encodes CDR1 LNHDA and CDR2 SQIVND (reference sequence). The CDR3 sequence is CASSILGALQETQYF. The CDR3 DNA is TGTGCCAGTAGTATTCTTGGAGCGCTACAAGAGACCCAGTACTTC.

The V and J genes are TRBV10-3 and TRBJ2-2; 13 bases line up with TRBD2. The CDR3 loop spans 17 amino acids. CDR1 and CDR2 from the germline V gene are ENHRY and SYGVKD. V shed 6 bases, J shed 3 bases, and the junction held 7 bases outside the gene matches. This CDR3 is CAISTSGGAGYTGELFF. CDR3 sequence (DNA): TGTGCCATCAGCACTAGCGGGGGGGCCGGATACACCGGGGAGCTGTTTTTT.

V usage is TRBV5-1 and J usage is TRBJ2-2, with 10 bases aligning to TRBD2. Germline-derived CDR1 and CDR2 are SGHRS and YFSETQ. This CDR3 is built from 16 residues. V lost 2 bases and J lost 7; bases outside the gene matches: 8. In nucleotides, the CDR3 is TGCGCCAGCAGCTTCCCCAGCGGGGGGGCCGTCGGGGAGCTGTTTTTT. Its protein is CASSFPSGGAVGELFF.

The chain combines TRBV18 with TRBJ1-1, with 8 bases matching TRBD1. This CDR3 has 15 residues. The germline V gene encodes CDR1 KGHSH and CDR2 LQKENI. V was clipped by 3 bases and J by 6 bases; unmatched bases: 9. The CDR3 region is CASSPMDGQGAEAFF. The CDR3 DNA reads as TGTGCCAGCTCACCGATGGACGGACAGGGTGCTGAAGCTTTCTTT.

The chain combines TRBV18 with TRBJ1-5; the D gene is possibly TRBD1 (6 bases). This CDR3 region has 14 residues. V was trimmed by 3 bases and J by 4 bases, leaving 10 bases between them. CDR1 is KGHSH and CDR2 is LQKENI in the germline V gene. CDR3 sequence (DNA): TGTGCCAGCTCACCGACAGGAGCAAATCAGCCCCAGCATTTT. Translating it yields CASSPTGANQPQHF. Based on the CDR3 plus reference TRBV18 and TRBJ1-5, the full variable domain is NAGVMQNPRHLVRRRGQEARLRCSPMKGHSHVYWYRQLPEEGLKFMVYLQKENIIDESGMPKERFSAEFPKEGPSILRIQQVVRGDSAAYFCASSPTGANQPQHFGDGTRLSIL.

The chain joins TRBV6-5 to TRBJ1-5, with 7 bases fitting TRBD1. This CDR3 is built from 15 residues. Germline V gene sequence: CDR1 MNHEY, CDR2 SVGAGI. V lost 6 bases to trimming and J lost 8 bases; unmatched junction nucleotides: 13. CDR3 in amino acids: CASRREETGREPQHF. The CDR3 coding sequence is TGTGCCAGCAGGAGGGAGGAGACAGGGAGAGAGCCCCAGCATTTT.

This chain uses TRBV30 with TRBJ2-3; D perhaps matches TRBD1 (5 bases). Trimming removed 4 bases at V and 6 bases at J, with 17 bases between. Per the germline V gene, CDR1 is GTSNPN and CDR2 is SVGIG (reference sequence). The CDR3 runs to 14 residues. The CDR3 protein is CAWNSEDTGDTQYF. The CDR3, as DNA: TGTGCCTGGAATTCTGAGGACACTGGGGATACGCAGTATTTT.

V usage is TRBV12-3 or TRBV12-4 and J usage is TRBJ2-2; D remains ambiguous. The CDR3 length is 13 residues. Trimming shortened V by 6 bases and J by 5 bases, and 10 bases separated the two germline ends. The CDR3 sequence: CASRELDTGELFF. CDR3 coding DNA: TGTGCCAGCAGGGAGCTCGATACCGGGGAGCTGTTTTTT.

This chain links TRBV7-3 with TRBJ2-7, with 8 bases matching TRBD1. There are 16 residues in the CDR3. J gave up 5 bases and V 6 bases, and 15 bases lay outside the gene matches. Germline CDR1 reads SGHTA; CDR2 reads FQGTGA. CDR3 DNA: TGTGCCAGCAGTTCACCCGTGGACAGGGAGGCCAACGAGCAGTACTTC. This encodes CASSSPVDREANEQYF.

The chain is built from TRBV27 and TRBJ2-3; 7 bases line up with TRBD2. The CDR3 totals 16 residues. In germline, CDR1 is MNHEY, CDR2 SMNVEV (reference sequence). Unmatched junction bases numbered 13, after V lost 2 bases and J lost 8 bases. The CDR3 sequence: CASSLNSGSAGGTQYF. The CDR3 DNA is TGTGCCAGCAGTTTAAATAGCGGGTCTGCCGGGGGTACGCAGTATTTT.

This sequence joins TRBV5-1 and TRBJ2-3; D gene uncertain. V was shortened by 3 bases and J by 4 bases, with 15 bases between the two germline ends. Germline-derived CDR1 and CDR2 are SGHRS and YFSETQ. This CDR3 spans 15 amino acids. The CDR3 is CASSSLYPGADTQYF. DNA of the CDR3: TGCGCCAGCAGCTCCTTATACCCGGGTGCAGATACGCAGTATTTT.

The chain uses TRBV7-2 and TRBJ2-7; TRBD2 matches at 9 bases. V lost 7 bases and J lost 0; bases outside the gene matches: 4. The germline gives CDR1 SGHTA, CDR2 FQGNSA. This CDR3 has 14 amino acids. CDR3 in amino acids: CASKRLADSYEQYF. The CDR3, as DNA: TGTGCCAGCAAGCGACTAGCGGACTCCTACGAGCAGTACTTC.

This clone was seen only once. The rearrangement joins TRBV10-3 to TRBJ1-4; unclear D gene. Germline-derived CDR1 and CDR2 are ENHRY and SYGVKD. V was clipped by 6 bases and J by 0 bases, with 5 bases between them. The CDR3 extends over 13 amino acids. DNA for the CDR3: TGTGCCATCAGGGTAGCAACTAATGAAAAACTGTTTTTT. Encoded protein: CAIRVATNEKLFF.

J is TRBJ2-5 and V is TRBV5-6; no firm D call. Germline V CDR1 and CDR2: SGHDT, YYEEEE. Trimming stripped 0 bases from V and 2 bases from J, with 5 bases between. The CDR3 is 13 residues long. The CDR3 sequence: CASSLVSQETQYF. Here the CDR3 DNA reads TGTGCCAGCAGCTTGGTCAGTCAAGAGACCCAGTACTTC.